This T cell receptor beta chain was recovered during a study of blood T cell repertoires in COVID-19 (dated by TCRdb to 2020 to 2021). Regarding the research as a whole: Samples from collaborators originated in the United States, Italy and Spain and spanned both the acute and convalescent phases of COVID-19. The samples were drawn from two sources: the first 160 participants of the ongoing ImmuneRACE study, and fewer than 1,500 subjects contributed by 6 global collaborators. Where available, HLA class I and class II types were taken from metadata supplied by the sample provider and were not determined by assay-based typing. The material from the prospective study consisted of cDNA or gDNA derived from T cells, B-cell-depleted T cells, or PBMCs. The dataset comprised deeply sampled blood TCRbeta repertoires from subjects exposed to, actively infected with, or recovered from COVID-19. A freely available public database, intended as a resource for researchers studying the immune response to SARS-CoV-2, is where the repertoires were released. The sample metadata nearly always contained a de-identified subject ID, COVID-19 status, age in years and sex. Results and caveats for the whole study, not just this receptor: The quantity of clinical and demographic metadata differed by source and by participant and was supplied without curation.

The CDR3 measures 15 amino acids from cysteine to phenylalanine. The retained sequence is limited to the CDR3, 45 bases, with the frame set at the first base. The germline V gene sets CDR1 to KGHSH and CDR2 to LQKENI. Trimming accounts for 0 bases at V and 1 base at J, while the number of junction bases matched to no gene is 1. In the case of this clone: Its recognized antigen is unknown. The record has no base qualities; no much larger clone is one base away. Other DNA sequences from this sample encode an identical CDR3 as well.

Whole blood was collected in K2EDTA tubes by collaborating institutions according to the institutions' own protocols. For TCRbeta analysis, collaborators shipped samples as frozen whole blood, isolated PBMCs, or DNA extracted from either of those sample types. TCRbeta CDR3 regions were amplified from genomic DNA by means of the immunoSEQ Assay, a bias-controlled multiplex PCR. Per the source publication's procedure: Nucleated cell counts per sample were estimated from amplification of reference gene primers within the assay. To quantify the absolute abundance of each unique TCRbeta CDR3 rearrangement, sequence reads were collapsed and filtered. For each sample, productive Simpson clonality was calculated as the square root of Simpson's diversity index across productive rearrangements. Sourced from immuneACCESS, this table was stored by TCRdb with only in-frame sequences that have V and J called. A share of the clones is absent; for the studies checked, an unresolved V gene accounts for under half, and the remainder has no known explanation. V, J and clone size derive from that table, while D and trimming were established from the DNA sequence. This sample gives roughly 84,000 clones in total; approximately 80% of them show up just once. The biggest ten clones account for approximately 12% of the sample.

The sequenced material came from peripheral blood. The V and J segments used are TRBV18 and TRBJ2-7, and 9 junction bases match TRBD1. This TCR was sampled from a woman aged 40 to 50 with active or convalescent COVID-19. Read as DNA, the sequence is TGTGCCAGCTCACCACCGGGACAGGGATCCTACGAGCAGTACTTC. It specifies CASSPPGQGSYEQYF. This CDR3, with the reference TRBV18 and TRBJ2-7 proteins standing in past its ends, gives the full variable domain NAGVMQNPRHLVRRRGQEARLRCSPMKGHSHVYWYRQLPEEGLKFMVYLQKENIIDESGMPKERFSAEFPKEGPSILRIQQVVRGDSAAYFCASSPPGQGSYEQYFGPGTRLTVT.